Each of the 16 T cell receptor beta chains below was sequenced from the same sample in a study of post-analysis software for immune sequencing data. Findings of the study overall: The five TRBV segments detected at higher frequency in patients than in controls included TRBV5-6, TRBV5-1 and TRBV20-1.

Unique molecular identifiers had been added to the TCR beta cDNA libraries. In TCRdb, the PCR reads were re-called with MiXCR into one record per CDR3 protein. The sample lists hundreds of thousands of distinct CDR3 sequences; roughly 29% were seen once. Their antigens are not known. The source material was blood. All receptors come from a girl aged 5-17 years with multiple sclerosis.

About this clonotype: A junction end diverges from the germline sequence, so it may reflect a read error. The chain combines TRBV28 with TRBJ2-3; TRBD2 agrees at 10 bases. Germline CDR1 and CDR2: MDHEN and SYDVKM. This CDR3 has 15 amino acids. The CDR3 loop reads CASSFLAGAGDSQYF. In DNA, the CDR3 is TGTGCCAGCAGTTTCCTAGCGGGAGCTGGAGATTCGCAGTATTTT. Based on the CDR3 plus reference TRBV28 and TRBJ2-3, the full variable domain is DVKVTQSSRYLVKRTGEKVFLECVQDMDHENMFWYRQDPGLGLRLIYFSYDVKMKEKGDIPEGYSVSREKKERFSLILESASTNQTSMYLCASSFLAGAGDSQYFGPGTRLTVL.

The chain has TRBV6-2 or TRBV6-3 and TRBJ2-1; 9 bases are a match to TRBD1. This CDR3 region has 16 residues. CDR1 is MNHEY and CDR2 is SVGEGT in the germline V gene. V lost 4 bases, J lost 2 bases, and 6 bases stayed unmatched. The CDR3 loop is CASSLYGQGTYNEQFF. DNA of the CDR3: TGTGCCAGCAGTTTATATGGACAGGGGACCTACAATGAGCAGTTCTTC.

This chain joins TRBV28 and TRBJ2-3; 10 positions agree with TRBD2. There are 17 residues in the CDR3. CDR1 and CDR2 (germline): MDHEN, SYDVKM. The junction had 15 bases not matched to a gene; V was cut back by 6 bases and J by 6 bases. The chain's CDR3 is CASRNTSGAIRWDTQYF. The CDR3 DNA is TGTGCCAGCAGGAATACTAGCGGGGCAATCCGCTGGGATACGCAGTATTTT.

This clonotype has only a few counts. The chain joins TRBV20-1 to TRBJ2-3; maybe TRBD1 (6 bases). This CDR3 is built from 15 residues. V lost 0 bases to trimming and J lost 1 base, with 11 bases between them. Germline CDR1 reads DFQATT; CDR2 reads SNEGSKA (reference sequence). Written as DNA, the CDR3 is TGCAGTGCTAGAGATTCCAGGGGCCGCACAGATACGCAGTATTTT. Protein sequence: CSARDSRGRTDTQYF.

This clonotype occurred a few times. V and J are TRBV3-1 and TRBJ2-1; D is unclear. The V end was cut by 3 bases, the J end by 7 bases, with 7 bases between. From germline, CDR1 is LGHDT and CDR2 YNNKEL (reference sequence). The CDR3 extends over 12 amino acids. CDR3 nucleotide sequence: TGTGCCAGCAGCCATCCGCGGAATGAGCAGTTCTTC. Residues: CASSHPRNEQFF.

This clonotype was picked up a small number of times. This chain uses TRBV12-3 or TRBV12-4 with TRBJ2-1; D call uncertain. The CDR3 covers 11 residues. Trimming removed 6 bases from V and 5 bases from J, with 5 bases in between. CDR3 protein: CASSTHNEQFF. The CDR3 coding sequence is TGTGCCAGCAGCACCCACAATGAGCAGTTCTTC.

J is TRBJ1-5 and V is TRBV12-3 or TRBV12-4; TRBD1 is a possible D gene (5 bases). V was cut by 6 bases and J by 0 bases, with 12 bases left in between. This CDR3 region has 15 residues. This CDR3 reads CASRVGRLSNQPQHF. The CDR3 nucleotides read TGTGCCAGCAGGGTGGGACGGCTTAGCAATCAGCCCCAGCATTTT.

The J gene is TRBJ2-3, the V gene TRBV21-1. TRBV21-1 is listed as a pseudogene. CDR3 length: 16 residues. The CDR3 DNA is TGTGCCAGCAGCAAACGGGTCGGGCAAGCACTGGATACGCAGTATTTT. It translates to CASSKRVGQALDTQYF.

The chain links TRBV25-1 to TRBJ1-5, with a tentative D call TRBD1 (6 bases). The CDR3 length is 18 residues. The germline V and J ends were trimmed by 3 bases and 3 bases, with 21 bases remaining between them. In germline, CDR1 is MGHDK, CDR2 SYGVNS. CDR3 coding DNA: TGTGCCAGCAGTGATGACCGGGGGGGCGCATCCCCCAATCAGCCCCAGCATTTT. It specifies CASSDDRGGASPNQPQHF.

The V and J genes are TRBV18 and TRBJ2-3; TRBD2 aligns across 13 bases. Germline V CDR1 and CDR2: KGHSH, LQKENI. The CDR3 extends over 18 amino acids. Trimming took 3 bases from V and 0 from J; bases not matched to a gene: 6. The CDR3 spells CASSPAGLAGVSTDTQYF. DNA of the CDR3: TGTGCCAGCTCACCGGCAGGACTAGCGGGGGTTAGCACAGATACGCAGTATTTT.

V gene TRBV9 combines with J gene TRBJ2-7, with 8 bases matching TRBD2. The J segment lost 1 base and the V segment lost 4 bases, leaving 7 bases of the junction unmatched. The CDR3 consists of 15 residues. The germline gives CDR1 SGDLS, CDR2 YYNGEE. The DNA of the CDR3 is TGTGCCAGCAGCAGTAGACTAGCGCCATCCTACGAGCAGTACTTC. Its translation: CASSSRLAPSYEQYF.

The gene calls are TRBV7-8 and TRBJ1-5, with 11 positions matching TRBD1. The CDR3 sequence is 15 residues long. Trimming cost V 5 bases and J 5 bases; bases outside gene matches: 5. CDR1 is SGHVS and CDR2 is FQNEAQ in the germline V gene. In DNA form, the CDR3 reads TGTGCCAGCAGCGCCGGACAGGGGGCGTATCAGCCCCAGCATTTT. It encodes CASSAGQGAYQPQHF.

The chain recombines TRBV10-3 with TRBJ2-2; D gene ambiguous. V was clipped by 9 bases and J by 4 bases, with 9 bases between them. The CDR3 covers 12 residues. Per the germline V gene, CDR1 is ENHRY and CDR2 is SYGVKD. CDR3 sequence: CAIGSPTGELFF. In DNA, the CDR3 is TGTGCCATTGGTTCCCCCACCGGGGAGCTGTTTTTT.

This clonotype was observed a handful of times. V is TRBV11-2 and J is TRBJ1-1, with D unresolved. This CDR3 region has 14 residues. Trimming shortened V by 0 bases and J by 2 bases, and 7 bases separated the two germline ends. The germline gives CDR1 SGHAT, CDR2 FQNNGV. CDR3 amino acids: CASSLEAANTEAFF. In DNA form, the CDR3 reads TGTGCCAGCAGCTTAGAAGCTGCTAACACTGAAGCTTTCTTT.

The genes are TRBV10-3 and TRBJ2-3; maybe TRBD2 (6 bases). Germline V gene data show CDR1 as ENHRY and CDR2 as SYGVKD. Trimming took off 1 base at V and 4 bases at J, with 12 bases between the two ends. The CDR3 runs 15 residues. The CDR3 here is CAISEWPGAADTQYF. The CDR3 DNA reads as TGTGCCATCAGTGAGTGGCCGGGAGCAGCAGATACGCAGTATTTT.

DNA of the CDR3: TGCGCCAGCAGCTTGGTCATGGGGGAGAACACTGAAGCTTTCTTT. This translates into CASSLVMGENTEAFF. The J gene is TRBJ1-1, the V gene TRBV5-1; a weak D match, TRBD1 (5 bases). This CDR3 has 15 amino acids. Trimming stripped 0 bases from V and 1 base from J, with 10 bases between. CDR1 is SGHRS, CDR2 YFSETQ, per germline.